The 2 T cell receptor beta chains presented below share a single source sample, sequenced in a study of memory CD4+ T cells and cytomegalovirus serostatus (dated by TCRdb to the late 2010s). Single viable CD3+CD4+CD8-CD45RO+ cells were sorted as memory CD4+ T cells on a FACSAria II. Library preparation employed the immunoSEQ multiplex PCR assay. The clones in this table, taken by TCRdb from immuneACCESS, are in-frame only. Not every clone is retained; where verified, under half of the shortfall comes from an unresolved V gene, and the cause of the rest is unknown. A total of about 56,000 clones appear in this sample, about 73% of them only once. Roughly 2.7% of the sample goes to the ten largest clones. Input material: memory CD4+ T cells from blood. All receptors derive from an adult in good health and CMV-seropositive.

The rearrangement joins TRBV30 to TRBJ2-3; D gene uncertain. The CDR3 totals 12 residues. V dropped 7 bases and J dropped 7 bases, with 15 bases sitting between them. Germline values: CDR1 GTSNPN, CDR2 SVGIG (reference sequence). CDR3 DNA sequence: TGTGCCTTAACTGGGCAGAGTTATACGCAGTATTTT. Protein: CALTGQSYTQYF.

The chain joins TRBV5-4 to TRBJ2-7; TRBD1 aligns across 8 bases. Germline CDR1 and CDR2: SGHNT and YYREEE (reference sequence). The CDR3 has 14 residues. V lost 2 bases to trimming and J lost 5 bases; unmatched junction nucleotides: 6. The CDR3 protein is CASSFQGAGNEQYF. CDR3 nucleotides: TGTGCCAGCAGCTTTCAGGGGGCTGGGAACGAGCAGTACTTC.